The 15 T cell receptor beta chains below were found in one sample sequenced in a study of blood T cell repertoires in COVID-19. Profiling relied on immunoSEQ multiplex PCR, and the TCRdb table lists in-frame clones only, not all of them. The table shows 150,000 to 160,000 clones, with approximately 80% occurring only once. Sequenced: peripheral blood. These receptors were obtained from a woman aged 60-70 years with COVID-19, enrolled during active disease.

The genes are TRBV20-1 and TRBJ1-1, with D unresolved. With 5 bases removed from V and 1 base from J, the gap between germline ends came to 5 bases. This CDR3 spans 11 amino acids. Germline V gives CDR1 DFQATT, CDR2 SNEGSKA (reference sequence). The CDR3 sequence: CSAQKNTEAFF. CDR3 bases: TGCAGTGCTCAGAAGAACACTGAAGCTTTCTTT.

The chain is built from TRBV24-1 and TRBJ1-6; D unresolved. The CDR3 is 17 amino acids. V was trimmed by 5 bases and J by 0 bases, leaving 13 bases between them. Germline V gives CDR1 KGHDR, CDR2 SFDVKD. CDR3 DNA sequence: TGTGCCACCAGTGTATCGAGAACGAGCTCCTATAATTCACCCCTCCACTTT. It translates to CATSVSRTSSYNSPLHF.

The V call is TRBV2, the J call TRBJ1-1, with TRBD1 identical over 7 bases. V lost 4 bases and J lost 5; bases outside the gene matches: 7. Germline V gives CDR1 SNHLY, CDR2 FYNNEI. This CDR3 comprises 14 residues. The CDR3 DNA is TGTGCCAGCAGTGGGACAGGCAGAAGGACTGAAGCTTTCTTT. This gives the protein CASSGTGRRTEAFF.

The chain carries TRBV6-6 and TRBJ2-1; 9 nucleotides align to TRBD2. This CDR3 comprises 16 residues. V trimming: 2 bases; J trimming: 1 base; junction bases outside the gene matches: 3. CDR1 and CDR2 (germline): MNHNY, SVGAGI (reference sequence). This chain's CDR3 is CASSYGRGGSYNEQFF. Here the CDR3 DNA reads TGTGCCAGCAGTTACGGGCGGGGGGGTTCCTACAATGAGCAGTTCTTC.

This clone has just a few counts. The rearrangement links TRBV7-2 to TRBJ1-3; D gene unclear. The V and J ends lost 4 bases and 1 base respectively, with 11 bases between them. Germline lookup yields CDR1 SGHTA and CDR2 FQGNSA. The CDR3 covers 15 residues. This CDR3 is CASSSYGDSGNTIYF. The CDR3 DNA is TGTGCCAGCAGCTCCTACGGTGATTCTGGAAACACCATATATTTT.

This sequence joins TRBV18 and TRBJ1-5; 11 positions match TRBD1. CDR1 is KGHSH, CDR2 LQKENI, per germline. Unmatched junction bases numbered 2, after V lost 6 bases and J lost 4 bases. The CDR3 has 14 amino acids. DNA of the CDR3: TGTGCCAGCTCCGGGGACAGGGGGAATCAGCCCCAGCATTTT. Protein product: CASSGDRGNQPQHF.

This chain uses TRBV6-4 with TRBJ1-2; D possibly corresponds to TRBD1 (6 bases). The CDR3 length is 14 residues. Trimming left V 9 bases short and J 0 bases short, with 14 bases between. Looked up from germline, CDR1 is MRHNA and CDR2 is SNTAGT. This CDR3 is CASYRTDTNYGYTF. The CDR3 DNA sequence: TGTGCCAGTTACCGGACAGATACTAACTATGGCTACACCTTC.

For the CDR3, the DNA is TGTGCCAGCAGCCATGGGGCTGGCACCACCGCCGGGGCCAAAAACATTCAGTACTTC. Translated: CASSHGAGTTAGAKNIQYF. J is TRBJ2-4 and V is TRBV7-6; tentative D call: TRBD1 (5 bases). This CDR3 region has 19 residues. Germline assignment: CDR1 SGHVS and CDR2 FNYEAQ. V was clipped by 5 bases and J by 1 base, with 24 bases between them.

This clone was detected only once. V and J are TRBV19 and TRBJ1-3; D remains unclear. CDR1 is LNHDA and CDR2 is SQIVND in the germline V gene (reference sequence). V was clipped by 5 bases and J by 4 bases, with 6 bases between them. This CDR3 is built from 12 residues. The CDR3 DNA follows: TGTGCCAGTAGTCTGGGCGGAAACACCATATATTTT. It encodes CASSLGGNTIYF.

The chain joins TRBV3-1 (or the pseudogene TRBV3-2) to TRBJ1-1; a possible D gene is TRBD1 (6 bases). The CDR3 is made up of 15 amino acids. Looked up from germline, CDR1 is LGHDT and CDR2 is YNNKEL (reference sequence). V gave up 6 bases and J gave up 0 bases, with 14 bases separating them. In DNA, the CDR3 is TGTGCCAGCAGACCGGGACACCTCATGAACACTGAAGCTTTCTTT. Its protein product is CASRPGHLMNTEAFF.

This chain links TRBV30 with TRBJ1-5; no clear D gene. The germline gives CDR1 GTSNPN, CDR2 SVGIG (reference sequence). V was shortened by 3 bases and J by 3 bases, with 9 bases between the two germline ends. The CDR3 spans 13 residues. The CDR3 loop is CAWSLGSNQPQHF. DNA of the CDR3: TGTGCCTGGAGCCTGGGCTCCAATCAGCCCCAGCATTTT. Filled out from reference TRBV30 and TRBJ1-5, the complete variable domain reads SQTIHQWPATLVQPVGSPLSLECTVEGTSNPNLYWYRQAAGRGLQLLFYSVGIGQISSEVPQNLSASRPQDRQFILSSKKLLLSDSGFYLCAWSLGSNQPQHFGDGTRLSIL.

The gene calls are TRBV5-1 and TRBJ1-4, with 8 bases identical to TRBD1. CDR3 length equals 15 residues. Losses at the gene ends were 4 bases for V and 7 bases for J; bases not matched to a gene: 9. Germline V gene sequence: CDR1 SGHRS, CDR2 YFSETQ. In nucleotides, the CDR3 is TGCGCCAGCAGCGTAACTACAGGGGGTAGTGAAAAACTGTTTTTT. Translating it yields CASSVTTGGSEKLFF.

The CDR3 sequence is CASSPLKGRVSTDTQYF. The CDR3 coding sequence is TGTGCCAGCAGTCCTTTGAAAGGGAGGGTTAGCACAGATACGCAGTATTTT. The chain uses TRBV25-1 and TRBJ2-3, with 7 bases fitting TRBD2. The CDR3 consists of 17 residues. The V gene's germline CDR1 is MGHDK and CDR2 SYGVNS. Unmatched junction bases numbered 11, after V lost 5 bases and J lost 0 bases.

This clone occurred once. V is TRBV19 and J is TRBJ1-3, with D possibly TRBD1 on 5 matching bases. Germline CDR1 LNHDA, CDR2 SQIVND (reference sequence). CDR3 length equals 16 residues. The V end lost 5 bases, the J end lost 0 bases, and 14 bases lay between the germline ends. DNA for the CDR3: TGTGCCAGTAGTGCCTCAGGGTTTAGCTCTGGAAACACCATATATTTT. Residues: CASSASGFSSGNTIYF.

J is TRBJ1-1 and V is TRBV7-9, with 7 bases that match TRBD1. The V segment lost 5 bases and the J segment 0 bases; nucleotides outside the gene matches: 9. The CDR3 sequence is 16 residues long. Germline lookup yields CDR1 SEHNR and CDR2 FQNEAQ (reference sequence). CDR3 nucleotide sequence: TGTGCCAGCAGCCCCATTCGGACAGGAATGAACACTGAAGCTTTCTTT. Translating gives CASSPIRTGMNTEAFF.